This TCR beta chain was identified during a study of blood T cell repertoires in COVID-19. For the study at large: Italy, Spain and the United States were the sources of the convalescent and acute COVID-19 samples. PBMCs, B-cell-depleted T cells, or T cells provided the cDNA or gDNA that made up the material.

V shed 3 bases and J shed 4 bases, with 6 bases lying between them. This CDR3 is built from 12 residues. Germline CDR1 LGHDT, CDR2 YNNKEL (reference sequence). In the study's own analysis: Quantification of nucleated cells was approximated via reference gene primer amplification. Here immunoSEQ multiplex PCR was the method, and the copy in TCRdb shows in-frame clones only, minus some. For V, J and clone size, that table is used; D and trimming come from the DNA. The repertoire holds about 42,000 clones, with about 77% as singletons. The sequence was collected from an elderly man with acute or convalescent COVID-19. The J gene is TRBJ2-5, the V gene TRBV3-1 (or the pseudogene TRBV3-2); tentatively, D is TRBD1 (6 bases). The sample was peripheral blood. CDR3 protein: CASSHRGETQYF. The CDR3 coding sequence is TGTGCCAGCAGCCACAGGGGAGAGACCCAGTACTTC.